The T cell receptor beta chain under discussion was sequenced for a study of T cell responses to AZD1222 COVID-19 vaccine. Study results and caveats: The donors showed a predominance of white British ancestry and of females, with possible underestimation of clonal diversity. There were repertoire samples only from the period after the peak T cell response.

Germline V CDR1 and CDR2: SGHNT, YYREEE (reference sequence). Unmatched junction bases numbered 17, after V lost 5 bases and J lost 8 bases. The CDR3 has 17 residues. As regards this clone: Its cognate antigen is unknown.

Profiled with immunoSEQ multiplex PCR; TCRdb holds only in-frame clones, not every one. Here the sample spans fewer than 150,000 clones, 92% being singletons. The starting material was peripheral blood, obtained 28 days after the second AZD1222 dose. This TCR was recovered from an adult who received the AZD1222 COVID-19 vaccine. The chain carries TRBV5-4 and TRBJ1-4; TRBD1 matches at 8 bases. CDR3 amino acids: CASSSTGASRGREKLFF. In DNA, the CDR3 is TGTGCCAGCAGTTCGACAGGGGCCTCTCGAGGGAGAGAAAAACTGTTTTTT.